A selection of T cell receptor beta chains follows, all from one sample in a study of T-cell reconstitution after alpha-beta-depleted transplantation in children. TCRdb re-derived calls from the PCR reads in MiXCR, one entry per CDR3 protein. The table shows 500,000 to 600,000 distinct CDR3 sequences, with approximately 20% occurring only once. This material consisted of PBMCs from the stem cell graft donor, taken from the stem cell graft. All receptors come from a human donor who donated a stem cell graft to a child with acute lymphoblastic leukemia. Each CDR3 is given with its conserved first and last residue. Fields, in order: V gene, clone size, J gene, D gene, CDR3 DNA, CDR3 protein. The D gene is left open where the match is weak. The size of a clone is reported for some rows only, either as once, few or many, or as a class for expanded clones.

>TRBV29-1|many|TRBJ1-2|NA
TGCAGCGTTGTACAGGGATATGGTTACACCTTC
CSVVQGYGYTF
>TRBV12-3/TRBV12-4|few|TRBJ1-1|NA
TGTGCCAGCAGTTTAGGCGGGGCTTTCTTT
CASSLGGAFF
>TRBV5-1|few|TRBJ1-2|TRBD1
TGCGCCAGCAGCCCCGAGGCAGGGGGCGACTATGGCTACACCTTC
CASSPEAGGDYGYTF
>TRBV20-1|NA|TRBJ2-7|NA
TGCAGTGCCCCGATCGTGGCCGAGCAGTACTTC
CSAPIVAEQYF
>TRBV20-1|NA|TRBJ1-3|NA
TGCAGTGCTAGCTTCAGGGGAATGAACACCATATATTTT
CSASFRGMNTIYF
>TRBV20-1|many|TRBJ2-1|NA
TGCAGTGCTAAATCACTAGGCGGAGGCGGTGAGCAGTTCTTC
CSAKSLGGGGEQFF
>TRBV29-1|NA|TRBJ2-2|TRBD1
TGCAGCGTTGAAGGGCAGGGGGAGTTTGGGGAGCTGTTTTTT
CSVEGQGEFGELFF
>TRBV6-1|few|TRBJ1-1|TRBD1
TGTGCCAGCAGGGAGGGACAGGGATACACTGAAGCTTTCTTT
CASREGQGYTEAFF
>TRBV12-3/TRBV12-4|NA|TRBJ2-1|NA
TGTGCCAGCAGTTTTTCAGGGACCAATGAGCAGTTCTTC
CASSFSGTNEQFF
>TRBV20-1|few|TRBJ2-1|NA
TGCAGTGCCCCCAACCTTGGGGATTTGGGAGAGCAGTTCTTC
CSAPNLGDLGEQFF
>TRBV5-1|NA|TRBJ2-7|NA
TGCGCCAGCAGCCCCCCGCTGGGGGGCGAGGTCGAGCAGTACTTC
CASSPPLGGEVEQYF
>TRBV4-1|few|TRBJ2-7|NA
TGCGCCAGCAGCCAAAGGGGGTTATCCTACGAGCAGTACTTC
CASSQRGLSYEQYF
>TRBV7-8|NA|TRBJ2-5|NA
TGTGCCAGCAGCTGGAGACCGGGACCAAGAAAAGAGACCCAGTACTTC
CASSWRPGPRKETQYF
>TRBV18|few|TRBJ1-2|NA
TGTGCCAGCTCATCAGCAGGGAAGTATGGCTACACCTTC
CASSSAGKYGYTF
>TRBV27|few|TRBJ2-7|TRBD1
TGTGCCAGCAGTATCCTTTCGACAGGGAGCTACGAGCAGTACTTC
CASSILSTGSYEQYF
>TRBV5-1|few|TRBJ2-7|NA
TGCGCCAGCAGTTGGGGGACCCCCTACGAGCAGTACTTC
CASSWGTPYEQYF
>TRBV19|few|TRBJ1-1|NA
TGTGCCAGTAGGTTGGGTTACACTGAAGCTTTCTTT
CASRLGYTEAFF
>TRBV2|few|TRBJ1-2|NA
TGTGCCAGCAGTCTGTGGTTTGGGACGTACTCTAACTATGGCTACACCTTC
CASSLWFGTYSNYGYTF
>TRBV4-1|NA|TRBJ2-1|TRBD2
TGCGCCAGCAGCTCGCCGACTAGCGGCAAGAACAATGAGCAGTTCTTC
CASSSPTSGKNNEQFF
>TRBV5-1|NA|TRBJ1-2|NA
TGCGCCAGCAGCTTGGACAGGCCCTCACACTATGGCTACACCTTC
CASSLDRPSHYGYTF
>TRBV11-2|few|TRBJ2-7|NA
TGTGCCAGCAGCCCCCTTAGCCCCCCCTACGAGCAGTACTTC
CASSPLSPPYEQYF
>TRBV7-6|many|TRBJ2-1|NA
TGTGCCAGCAGCCCCCTAGACCGTGACAATGAGCAGTTCTTC
CASSPLDRDNEQFF